The next 8 T cell receptor beta chains were all read from a single sample in a study of cytomegalovirus exposure and HLA in healthy donors. A multiplex PCR was run with 60 Vbeta primers and 13 Jbeta primers. Clones were sequenced by immunoSEQ multiplex PCR, and TCRdb holds only the in-frame ones, with some missing. This sample carries 100,000 to 150,000 clones, 75% to 80% of them seen once, and the ten largest clones take 0.94%. Sequencing was carried out using PBMCs. Receptors originate from an older woman in good health and CMV-seronegative.

The chain combines TRBV30 with TRBJ1-4; D not certain. V was shortened by 8 bases and J by 4 bases, with 8 bases between the two germline ends. The CDR3 extends over 11 amino acids. In germline, CDR1 is GTSNPN, CDR2 SVGIG (reference sequence). In nucleotides, the CDR3 is TGTGCCGGCGGCAGTAATGAAAAACTGTTTTTT. Encoded protein: CAGGSNEKLFF. Filled out from reference TRBV30 and TRBJ1-4, the complete variable domain reads SQTIHQWPATLVQPVGSPLSLECTVEGTSNPNLYWYRQAAGRGLQLLFYSVGIGQISSEVPQNLSASRPQDRQFILSSKKLLLSDSGFYLCAGGSNEKLFFGSGTQLSVL.

DNA for the CDR3: TGTGCCTGGGGTTTAACAGGTAGCAATCAGCCCCAGCATTTT. Protein: CAWGLTGSNQPQHF. V and J are TRBV30 and TRBJ1-5; tentative D call: TRBD1 (5 bases). Trimming removed 5 bases at V and 0 bases at J, with 11 bases between. The CDR3 totals 14 residues. Germline CDR1 GTSNPN, CDR2 SVGIG (reference sequence).

This chain links TRBV11-1 with TRBJ2-2; no definite D call. Germline V gene data show CDR1 as SGHAT and CDR2 as FQDESV (reference sequence). V shed 2 bases and J shed 5 bases, with 6 bases lying between them. This CDR3 is 13 amino acids long. This CDR3 reads CASSLLRTGELFF. The CDR3 nucleotides are TGTGCCAGCAGCTTACTGCGGACCGGGGAGCTGTTTTTT.

This clone was counted only a few times. This chain joins TRBV28 and TRBJ1-5; 9 bases agree with TRBD1. This CDR3 spans 16 amino acids. V shed 5 bases, J shed 0 bases, and the junction held 5 bases outside the gene matches. Germline loops: CDR1 MDHEN, CDR2 SYDVKM. CDR3 region: CASSIQGASSNQPQHF. CDR3 in DNA: TGTGCCAGCAGTATACAGGGGGCGAGTAGCAATCAGCCCCAGCATTTT.

The rearrangement joins TRBV29-1 to TRBJ2-3; D is uncertain. There are 13 residues in the CDR3. The germline V gene has CDR1 SQVTM and CDR2 ANQGSEA. V was cut by 3 bases and J by 2 bases, with 9 bases left in between. Here the CDR3 DNA reads TGCAGCGTTGAGCGGCCCACCACAGATACGCAGTATTTT. Amino acid sequence: CSVERPTTDTQYF.

The gene calls are TRBV7-6 and TRBJ2-7, with D possibly being TRBD1 (6 bases). With 5 bases removed from V and 4 bases from J, the gap between germline ends came to 15 bases. The CDR3 sequence is 14 residues long. Germline V gene sequence: CDR1 SGHVS, CDR2 FNYEAQ. This CDR3 reads CASSRQGFSYEQYF. CDR3 coding DNA: TGTGCCAGCAGCCGCCAGGGGTTTTCATACGAGCAGTACTTC.

This chain links TRBV19 with TRBJ1-3, with a tentative D call TRBD1 (5 bases). The CDR3 extends over 17 amino acids. V lost 6 bases and J 0 bases, leaving 18 bases between the germline ends. CDR1 and CDR2 from the germline V gene are LNHDA and SQIVND (reference sequence). DNA of the CDR3: TGTGCCAGTAGAGGCACCCGGGACTCTAGCTCTGGAAACACCATATATTTT. It yields the protein CASRGTRDSSSGNTIYF.

Notes on this clone: Because the CDR3's place on the DNA is in doubt, the DNA is left out and the CDR3 is given as listed by TCRdb. The J gene is TRBJ2-2, the V gene TRBV13; the table names TRBD2, a call not compared with the DNA. Germline CDR1 is PRHDT and CDR2 is FYEKMQ (reference sequence). The CDR3 length equals 18 residues, ends included. The chain's CDR3 is CASSFRLAGGRRAGELFF.